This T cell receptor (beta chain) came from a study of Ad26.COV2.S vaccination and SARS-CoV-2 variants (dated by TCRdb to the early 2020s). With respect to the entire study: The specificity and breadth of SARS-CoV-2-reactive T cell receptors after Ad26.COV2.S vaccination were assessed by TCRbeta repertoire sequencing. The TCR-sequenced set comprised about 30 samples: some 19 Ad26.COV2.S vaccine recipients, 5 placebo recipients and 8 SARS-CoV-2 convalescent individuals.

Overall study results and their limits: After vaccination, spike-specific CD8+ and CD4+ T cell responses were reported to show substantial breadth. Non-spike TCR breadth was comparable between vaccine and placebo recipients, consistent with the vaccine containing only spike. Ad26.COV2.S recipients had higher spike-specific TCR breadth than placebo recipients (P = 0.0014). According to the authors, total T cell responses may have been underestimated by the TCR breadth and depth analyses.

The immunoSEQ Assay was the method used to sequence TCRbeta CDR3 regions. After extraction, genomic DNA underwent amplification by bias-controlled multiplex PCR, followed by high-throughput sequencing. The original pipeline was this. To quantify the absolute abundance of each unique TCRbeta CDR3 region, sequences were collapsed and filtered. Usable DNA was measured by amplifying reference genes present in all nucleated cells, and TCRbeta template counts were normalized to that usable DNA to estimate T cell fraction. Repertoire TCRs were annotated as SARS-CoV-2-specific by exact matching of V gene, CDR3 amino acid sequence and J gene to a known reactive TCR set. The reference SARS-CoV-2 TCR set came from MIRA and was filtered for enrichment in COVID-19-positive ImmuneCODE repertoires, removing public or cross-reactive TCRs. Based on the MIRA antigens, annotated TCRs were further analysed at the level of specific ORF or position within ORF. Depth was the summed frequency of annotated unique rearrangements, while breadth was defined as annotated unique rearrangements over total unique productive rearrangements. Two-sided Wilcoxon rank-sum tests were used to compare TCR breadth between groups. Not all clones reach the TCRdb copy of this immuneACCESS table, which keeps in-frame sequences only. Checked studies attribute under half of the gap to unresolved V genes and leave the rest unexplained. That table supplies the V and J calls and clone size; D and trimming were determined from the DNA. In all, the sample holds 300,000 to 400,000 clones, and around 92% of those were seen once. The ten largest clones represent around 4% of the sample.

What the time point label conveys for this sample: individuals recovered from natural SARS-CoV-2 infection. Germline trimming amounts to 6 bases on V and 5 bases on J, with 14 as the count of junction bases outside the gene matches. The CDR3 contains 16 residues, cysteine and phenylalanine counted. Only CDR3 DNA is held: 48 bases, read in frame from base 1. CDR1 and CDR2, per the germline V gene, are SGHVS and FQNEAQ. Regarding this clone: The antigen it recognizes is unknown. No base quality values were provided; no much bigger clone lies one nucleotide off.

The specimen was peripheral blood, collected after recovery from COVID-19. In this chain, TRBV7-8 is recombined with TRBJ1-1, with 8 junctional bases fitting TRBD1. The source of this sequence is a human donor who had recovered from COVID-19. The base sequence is TGTGCCAGCAGTCTACAGGGGGTCGGGGGTGAGACTGAAGCTTTCTTT. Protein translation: CASSLQGVGGETEAFF. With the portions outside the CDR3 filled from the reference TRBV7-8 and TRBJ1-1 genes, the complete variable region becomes GAGVSQSPRYKVAKRGQDVALRCDPISGHVSLFWYQQALGQGPEFLTYFQNEAQLDKSGLPSDRFFAERPEGSVSTLKIQRTQQEDSAVYLCASSLQGVGGETEAFFGQGTRLTVV.